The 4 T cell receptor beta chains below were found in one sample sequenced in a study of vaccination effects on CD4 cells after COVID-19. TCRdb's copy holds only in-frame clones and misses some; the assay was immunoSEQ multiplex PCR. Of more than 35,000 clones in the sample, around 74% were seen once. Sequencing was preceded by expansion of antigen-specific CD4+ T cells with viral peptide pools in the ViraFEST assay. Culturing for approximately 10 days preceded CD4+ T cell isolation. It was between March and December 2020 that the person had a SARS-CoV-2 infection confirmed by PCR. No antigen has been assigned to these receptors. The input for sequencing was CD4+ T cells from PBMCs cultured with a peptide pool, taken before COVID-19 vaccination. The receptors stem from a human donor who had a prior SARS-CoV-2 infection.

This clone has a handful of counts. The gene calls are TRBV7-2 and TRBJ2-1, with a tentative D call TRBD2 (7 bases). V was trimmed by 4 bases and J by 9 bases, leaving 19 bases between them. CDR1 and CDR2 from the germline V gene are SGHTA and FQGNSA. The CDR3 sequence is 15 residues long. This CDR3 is CASSSRWGGLAEQFF. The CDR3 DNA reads TGTGCCAGCAGCTCGCGGTGGGGGGGCCTTGCTGAGCAGTTCTTC.

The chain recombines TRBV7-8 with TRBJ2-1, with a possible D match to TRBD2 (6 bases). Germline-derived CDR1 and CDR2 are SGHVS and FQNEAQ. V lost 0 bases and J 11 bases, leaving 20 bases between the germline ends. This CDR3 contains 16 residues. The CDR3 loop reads CASSLATGLRTHKQFF. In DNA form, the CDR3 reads TGTGCCAGCAGCTTAGCCACGGGACTCCGGACCCATAAGCAGTTCTTC.

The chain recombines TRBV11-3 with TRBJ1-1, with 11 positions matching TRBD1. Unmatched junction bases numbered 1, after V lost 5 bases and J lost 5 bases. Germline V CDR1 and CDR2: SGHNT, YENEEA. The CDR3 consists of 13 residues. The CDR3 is CASSRDRGTEAFF. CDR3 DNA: TGTGCCAGCAGCCGGGACAGGGGGACTGAAGCTTTCTTT.

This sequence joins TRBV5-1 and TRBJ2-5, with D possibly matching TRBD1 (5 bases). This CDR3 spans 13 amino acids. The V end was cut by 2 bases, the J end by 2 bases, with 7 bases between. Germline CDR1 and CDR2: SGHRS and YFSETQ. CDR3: CASSFDSQETQYF. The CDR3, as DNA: TGCGCCAGCAGCTTTGACAGTCAAGAGACCCAGTACTTC. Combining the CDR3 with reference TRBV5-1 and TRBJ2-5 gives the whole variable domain KAGVTQTPRYLIKTRGQQVTLSCSPISGHRSVSWYQQTPGQGLQFLFEYFSETQRNKGNFPGRFSGRQFSNSRSEMNVSTLELGDSALYLCASSFDSQETQYFGPGTRLLVL.